This T cell receptor beta chain stems from a study of T-cell reconstitution after alpha-beta-depleted transplantation in children. This clonotype qualifies as medium-sized. The antigen is undetermined. Unique molecular identifiers were built into the TCRbeta library. TCRdb called the PCR reads again in MiXCR, with one record for every CDR3 protein. The sample contains approximately 110,000 distinct CDR3 sequences, under 13% of which appear only once. The germline gives CDR1 SGHRS, CDR2 YFSETQ. The CDR3 is made up of 16 amino acids. The V and J ends lost 7 bases and 0 bases, in that order; junction bases with no gene match: 10. Study findings and constraints: Hyperexpanded clones declined; after one year, newly produced T cells mostly supplied diversity. Surviving recipient cells, namely T cells and thymic progenitors, were the source of high day-60 TCRbeta diversity in some patients. There were reportedly several hundred expanded graft clones from which alpha-beta T cells came about two months after transplant.

The sequencing here drew on PBMCs, taken before TCRalphabeta/CD19-depleted stem cell transplant. The chain employs TRBV5-1 and TRBJ2-1; TRBD2 matches at 7 bases. The receptor was isolated from a boy aged 2 to 9 with acute lymphoblastic leukemia, due to receive a stem cell transplant. In nucleotides, the CDR3 is TGCGCCAGCCAAGCTACTAGCGCGAGCTCCTACAATGAGCAGTTCTTC. Protein: CASQATSASSYNEQFF.